The 7 T cell receptor beta chains below come from one sample, sequenced in a study of T cell changes during pregnancy in multiple sclerosis. TCRdb's table, derived via immunoSEQ multiplex PCR, lists solely in-frame clones and lacks some. In the table there are more than 75,000 clones, about 94% of which are singletons. Sequenced material: peripheral blood, taken in the third trimester of pregnancy. The receptor source for this set is a female donor with multiple sclerosis, enrolled in a pregnancy study.

J is TRBJ2-2 and V is TRBV2, with TRBD2 matching over 8 bases. CDR3 size: 12 residues. Germline V gives CDR1 SNHLY, CDR2 FYNNEI. Unmatched junction bases numbered 3, after V lost 8 bases and J lost 7 bases. The CDR3 DNA sequence: TGTGCCAGCGGGACTAGTATCGGGGAGCTGTTTTTT. Translation: CASGTSIGELFF. The full variable domain, in which reference TRBV2 and TRBJ2-2 provide the parts outside the CDR3, is EPEVTQTPSHQVTQMGQEVILRCVPISNHLYFYWYRQILGQKVEFLVSFYNNEISEKSEIFDDQFSVERPDGSNFTLKIRSTKLEDSAMYFCASGTSIGELFFGEGSRLTVL.

This sequence joins TRBV15 and TRBJ2-5, with D tentatively TRBD2 (6 bases). The CDR3 loop spans 13 amino acids. The V end lost 3 bases, the J end lost 2 bases, and 7 bases lay between the germline ends. Germline CDR1 reads LNHNV; CDR2 reads YYDKDF (reference sequence). The CDR3 is CATSRGGQETQYF. The DNA for the CDR3 is TGTGCCACCAGCAGGGGGGGACAAGAGACCCAGTACTTC.

V is TRBV12-5 and J is TRBJ2-7; 7 nucleotides match TRBD2. The germline V gene has CDR1 LGHNT and CDR2 FRNRAP. The CDR3 contains 13 residues. The V gene end was trimmed by 3 bases and the J gene end by 3 bases; junction bases not matched to a gene: 2. The CDR3 protein is CASGFGGVYEQYF. CDR3 in DNA: TGTGCTAGTGGTTTTGGGGGGGTCTACGAGCAGTACTTC.

The rearrangement joins TRBV18 to TRBJ1-1, with 7 bases identical to TRBD1. CDR1 is KGHSH and CDR2 is LQKENI in the germline V gene. The CDR3 runs 13 residues. The J segment lost 7 bases and the V segment lost 3 bases, leaving 5 bases of the junction unmatched. CDR3 loop: CASSPPTGIEAFF. As DNA, the CDR3 is TGTGCCAGCTCACCTCCGACAGGGATTGAAGCTTTCTTT.

The CDR3 DNA reads as TGTGCCAGCAGTCCCCCGGGAAGCGCCAATTCACCCCTCCACTTT. This translates into CASSPPGSANSPLHF. V is TRBV27 and J is TRBJ1-6; D unclear. CDR3 length: 15 amino acids. Trimming took off 5 bases at V and 7 bases at J, with 15 bases between the two ends. Germline V lookup: CDR1 MNHEY, CDR2 SMNVEV (reference sequence).

The chain carries TRBV19 and TRBJ1-5, with D hard to call. The CDR3 runs 12 residues. CDR1 is LNHDA, CDR2 SQIVND, per germline (reference sequence). Trimming removed 5 bases from V and 3 bases from J, with 5 bases in between. CDR3 region: CASSPLNQPQHF. CDR3 nucleotide sequence: TGTGCCAGTAGTCCCCTCAATCAGCCCCAGCATTTT.

This chain links TRBV2 with TRBJ1-6; no firm D call. Germline-derived CDR1 and CDR2 are SNHLY and FYNNEI. V lost 4 bases, J lost 0 bases, and 10 bases lay in between. This CDR3 has 16 residues. The CDR3 DNA reads as TGTGCCAGCAGTGTCGAGGAAATCTCCTATAATTCACCCCTCCACTTT. Protein product: CASSVEEISYNSPLHF.